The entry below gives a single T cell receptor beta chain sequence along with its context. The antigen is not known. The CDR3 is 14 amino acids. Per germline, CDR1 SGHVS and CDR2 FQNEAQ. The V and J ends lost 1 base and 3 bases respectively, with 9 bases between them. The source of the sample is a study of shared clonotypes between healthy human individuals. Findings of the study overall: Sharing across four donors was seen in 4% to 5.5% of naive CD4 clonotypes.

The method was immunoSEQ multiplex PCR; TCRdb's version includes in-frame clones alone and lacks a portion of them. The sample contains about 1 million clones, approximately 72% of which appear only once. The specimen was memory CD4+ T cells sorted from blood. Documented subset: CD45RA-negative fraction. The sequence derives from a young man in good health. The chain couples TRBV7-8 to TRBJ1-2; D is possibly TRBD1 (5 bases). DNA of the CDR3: TGTGCCAGCAGCTTAGTTACAGGAGACTATGGCTACACCTTC. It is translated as CASSLVTGDYGYTF.